This T cell receptor (beta chain) was documented in a study of shared clonotypes between healthy human individuals. Study observations and caveats: Rarefaction analysis demonstrated incomplete sorted-subset sequencing notwithstanding large depth. Clonotypes which were not shared had lower generation probabilities than clonotypes that all four donors shared.

The CDR3 has 16 amino acids. The germline V gene encodes CDR1 MDHEN and CDR2 SYDVKM. Trimming stripped 5 bases from V and 2 bases from J, with 19 bases between. Adult donors, all healthy and HIV-negative, had no recent acute infections or vaccinations. This clone is a singleton in its sample. Its antigen is undetermined. Sequenced by immunoSEQ multiplex PCR; TCRdb stores in-frame clones only, minus some. The sample has approximately 350,000 clones, about 74% seen once; the top ten hold about 9.3%. The V gene is TRBV28, the J gene TRBJ2-7; the D gene is possibly TRBD1 (6 bases). This clonotype was obtained from a man in his thirties or forties in good health. Sequenced sample: memory CD4+ T cells sorted from blood. As to subset: CD45RA-negative fraction. The CDR3 DNA reads TGTGCCAGCAGTCCCCCTCCGGGACAAGAAACCTACGAGCAGTACTTC. It translates to CASSPPPGQETYEQYF.